This record covers a single TCR beta chain. Its antigen is not identified. At one end the junction does not follow the germline gene, possibly because of a read error. This CDR3 is built from 18 residues. Germline CDR1 reads DFQATT; CDR2 reads SNEGSKA (reference sequence). With a J-beta primer mix and a sample-barcoded 5' primer, a second PCR ran 7 to 11 cycles. TCRdb passed the 5' RACE reads through MiXCR, listing each CDR3 protein once. Of 1.2 million to 1.5 million distinct CDR3 sequences listed, 42% were seen once; the top ten hold roughly 7.9%. The entry originates in a study of blood T cells in healthy people across ages. Findings of the study overall: Long-lived donors carried more naive CD4+ cells and greater diversity than aged donors. It was found that TCR beta diversity correlated strongly with the percentage of naive T cells.

Sequencing was carried out using blood. The rearrangement joins TRBV20-1 to TRBJ2-3, with TRBD2 matching 13 bases. This clonotype was obtained from a woman under 30 in good health. The CDR3 sequence is CSARQWTSGRVVTDTQYF. The CDR3 bases are TGCAGTGCTAGACAATGGACTAGCGGGAGAGTGGTAACAGACACGCAGTATTTT.